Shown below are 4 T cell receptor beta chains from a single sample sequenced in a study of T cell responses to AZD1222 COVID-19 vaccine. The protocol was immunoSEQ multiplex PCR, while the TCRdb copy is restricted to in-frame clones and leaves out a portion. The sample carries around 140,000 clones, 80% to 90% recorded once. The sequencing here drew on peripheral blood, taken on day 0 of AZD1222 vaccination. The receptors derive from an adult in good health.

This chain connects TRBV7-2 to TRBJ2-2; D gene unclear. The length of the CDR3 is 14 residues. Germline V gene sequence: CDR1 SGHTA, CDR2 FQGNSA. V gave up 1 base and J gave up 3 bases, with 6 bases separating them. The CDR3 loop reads CASSLVTHTGELFF. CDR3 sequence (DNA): TGTGCCAGCAGCTTAGTAACCCACACCGGGGAGCTGTTTTTT.

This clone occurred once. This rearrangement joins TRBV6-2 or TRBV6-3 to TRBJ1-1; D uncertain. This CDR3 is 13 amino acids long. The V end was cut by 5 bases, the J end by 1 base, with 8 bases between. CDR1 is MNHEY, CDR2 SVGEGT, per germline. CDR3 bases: TGTGCCAGCAGTCCGAGAGGGAACACTGAAGCTTTCTTT. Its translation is CASSPRGNTEAFF.

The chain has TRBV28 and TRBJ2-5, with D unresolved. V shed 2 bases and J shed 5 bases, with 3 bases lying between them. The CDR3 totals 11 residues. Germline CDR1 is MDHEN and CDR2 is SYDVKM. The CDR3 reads CASSLGETQYF. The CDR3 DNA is TGTGCCAGCAGTTTAGGGGAGACCCAGTACTTC.

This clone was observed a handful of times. In DNA, the CDR3 is TGTGCCAGCAGCAAACAATCTAGCCTTTGGAGGGACACCATATATTTT. It yields the protein CASSKQSSLWRDTIYF. This chain links TRBV21-1 with TRBJ1-3. TRBV21-1 is given as a pseudogene. The CDR3 consists of 16 residues.